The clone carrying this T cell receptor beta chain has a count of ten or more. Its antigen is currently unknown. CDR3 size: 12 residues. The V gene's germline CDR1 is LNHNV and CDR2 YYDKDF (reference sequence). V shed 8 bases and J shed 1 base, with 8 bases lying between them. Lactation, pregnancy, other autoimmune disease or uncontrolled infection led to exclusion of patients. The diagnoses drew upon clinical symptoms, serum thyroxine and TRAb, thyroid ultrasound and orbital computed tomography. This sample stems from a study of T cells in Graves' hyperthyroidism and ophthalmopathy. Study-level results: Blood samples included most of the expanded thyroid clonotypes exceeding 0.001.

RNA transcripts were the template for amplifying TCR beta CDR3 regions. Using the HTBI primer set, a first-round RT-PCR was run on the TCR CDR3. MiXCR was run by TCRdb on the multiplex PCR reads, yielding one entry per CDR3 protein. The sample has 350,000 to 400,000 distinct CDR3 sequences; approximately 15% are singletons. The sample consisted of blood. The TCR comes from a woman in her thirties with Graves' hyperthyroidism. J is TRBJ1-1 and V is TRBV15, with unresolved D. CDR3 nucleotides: TGTGCCACCCGGCGAGAGAACACTGAAGCTTTCTTT. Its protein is CATRRENTEAFF.